The rows below give T cell receptor beta chains drawn from one sample of a study of graft-versus-host responses after intestinal transplantation. The antigens of these receptors remain unknown. Measured with immunoSEQ multiplex PCR; TCRdb has only the in-frame clones, and not every one. Of over 80,000 clones in the sample, about 90% were seen once. Sequencing was performed on unstimulated CD8+ T cells sorted from spleen or lymph node cells, taken before transplant. The receptors were sampled from a human donor who was the organ donor for an intestinal transplant. CDR3s include the opening cysteine and the closing phenylalanine or tryptophan. A D gene is named only where the DNA matches it firmly. A row's size may be missing; if present it is once, few, many or a size class.

v_gene,d_gene,abundance,j_gene,CDR3nt,CDR3aa
TRBV19,.,.,TRBJ1-1,TGTGCCAGTAGTATTAATTCCTTTCTCCCTGAAGCTTTCTTT,CASSINSFLPEAFF
TRBV11-2,TRBD2,.,TRBJ2-1,TGTGCCAGCAGCTTAGCTTGGCGGGGGGCAAACAATGAGCAGTTCTTC,CASSLAWRGANNEQFF
TRBV7-9,TRBD1,.,TRBJ1-2,TGTGCCAGCAGCACTTGGGGGGACAGTGACGGCTACACCTTC,CASSTWGDSDGYTF
TRBV7-8,.,.,TRBJ2-1,TGTGCCAGCAGCTTAGCAGGGGGCAATGAGCAGTTCTTC,CASSLAGGNEQFF
TRBV5-1,TRBD2,once,TRBJ2-3,TGCGCCAGCAGCCCGACTAGCGGGAGAGCGGATACGCAGTATTTT,CASSPTSGRADTQYF
TRBV4-1,.,.,TRBJ2-1,TGCGCCAGCAGCCAAGATCGGGGGACGGGCGGTGAGCAGTTCTTC,CASSQDRGTGGEQFF
TRBV25-1,TRBD1,.,TRBJ2-5,TGTGCCAGCATGGGGTGGACAGGGTGGGAAGAGACCCAGTACTTC,CASMGWTGWEETQYF
TRBV11-2,TRBD2,.,TRBJ2-7,TGTGCCAGCAGCCTCCTAGCGGGGGGGGAGACCTACGAGCAGTACTTC,CASSLLAGGETYEQYF
TRBV27,.,.,TRBJ2-7,TGTGCCAGCAGTTTGGAGGGGGGGGCCTACGAGCAGTACTTC,CASSLEGGAYEQYF
TRBV5-4,.,.,TRBJ2-5,TGTGCCAGCAGCTTGGCTCTGTCCGGAGAGACCCAGTACTTC,CASSLALSGETQYF
TRBV4-1,.,.,TRBJ1-2,TGCGCCAGCAGCCAAGATGGCAGGGGTAACTATGGCTACACCTTC,CASSQDGRGNYGYTF
TRBV30,TRBD2,.,TRBJ2-7,TGTGCCTGGACGCGGGGGGGGAACTACGAGCAGTACTTC,CAWTRGGNYEQYF
TRBV6-5,.,.,TRBJ2-7,TGTGCCAGCAGTTACTCGTTGGCAGGGTACGAGCAGTACTTC,CASSYSLAGYEQYF
TRBV4-2,.,.,TRBJ2-5,TGTGCCAGCAGCCATCCCACGGAGGAGACCCAGTACTTC,CASSHPTEETQYF
TRBV30,TRBD2,.,TRBJ2-7,TGTGCCTGGAGTGAGACTAGCGGTTCCTACGAGCAGTACTTC,CAWSETSGSYEQYF
TRBV5-1,TRBD1,.,TRBJ2-7,TGCGCCAGCAGCTGGGGACAGGGGGCGGACGAGCAGTACTTC,CASSWGQGADEQYF
TRBV12-5,.,.,TRBJ2-2,TGTGCTAGTGGTTTTCAGAACACCGGGGAGCTGTTTTTT,CASGFQNTGELFF
TRBV27,.,.,TRBJ1-2,TGTGCCAGCAGTTCCAGACAGGTCCCCCCTGGATCAGCCCACACCTTC,CASSSRQVPPGSAHTF
TRBV27,.,.,TRBJ1-4,TGTGCCAGCAGTTTATTCTTCGGGACAAGTGAAAAACTGTTTTTT,CASSLFFGTSEKLFF
TRBV7-9,TRBD1,.,TRBJ1-1,TGTGCCAGCAGAGGGGACAGTGAAGCTTTCTTT,CASRGDSEAFF
TRBV4-2,TRBD1,.,TRBJ1-2,TGTGCCAGCAGCCGCATTACAGGGGTCGACTATGGCTACACCTTC,CASSRITGVDYGYTF
TRBV5-1,.,once,TRBJ2-7,TGCGCCAGCAGACCGACATACGTTTACGAGCAGTACTTC,CASRPTYVYEQYF
TRBV7-9,.,.,TRBJ2-3,TGTGCCAGCAGCTTTAGCGAGAGTGATACGCAGTATTTT,CASSFSESDTQYF
TRBV5-6,.,.,TRBJ2-7,TGTGCCAGCAGCTTGGAGTCCCCGGAGGAGTACTTC,CASSLESPEEYF
TRBV20-1,.,.,TRBJ1-2,TGCAGTGCTAGACCGGGCTATGGCTACACCTTC,CSARPGYGYTF
TRBV2,.,.,TRBJ1-4,TGTGCCAGCAGTGAATGGGGGCGGAATGAAAAACTGTTTTTT,CASSEWGRNEKLFF
TRBV5-1,TRBD1,.,TRBJ1-2,TGCGCCAGCAGCTTCTACAGGGGGTTCGTCCATGGCTACACCTTC,CASSFYRGFVHGYTF
TRBV29-1,.,.,TRBJ1-4,TGCAGCGTTCGGGATGGGCGGGGTAGTGAAAAACTGTTTTTT,CSVRDGRGSEKLFF
TRBV19,TRBD2,.,TRBJ2-5,TGTGCCAGTGAACGGGAGGGGGGCTTTAGGGAGACCCAGTACTTC,CASEREGGFRETQYF
TRBV28,.,.,TRBJ2-7,TGTGCCAGCAGTATTCTCCCCGGGGAACCGGGATCCTACGAGCAGTACTTC,CASSILPGEPGSYEQYF
TRBV9,.,.,TRBJ2-1,TGTGCCAGCAGCGTATCGGACAATGAGCAGTTCTTC,CASSVSDNEQFF
TRBV13,TRBD2,.,TRBJ2-7,TGTGCCAGCAGCTTGGGCGGGGGGAACTACGAGCAGTACTTC,CASSLGGGNYEQYF
TRBV7-8,TRBD2,.,TRBJ2-2,TGTGCCAGCAGCTTCGGCGGGGGGGTCGGTACCGGGGAGCTGTTTTTT,CASSFGGGVGTGELFF
TRBV15,.,.,TRBJ1-2,TGTGCCACCAGCAGAGTTACAGGGACGGATGGCTACACCTTC,CATSRVTGTDGYTF
TRBV4-2,.,.,TRBJ2-7,TGTGCCAGCAGCCAAGATTATCTAGGAAGTACCTACGAGCAGTACTTC,CASSQDYLGSTYEQYF
TRBV30,.,.,TRBJ2-2,TGTGCCAGAGTCCTGGAGTCCGGGGAGCTGTTTTTT,CARVLESGELFF
TRBV4-3,TRBD2,.,TRBJ2-1,TGCGCCAGCAGCCGTTGGACCGGGACTAGCGGCTATTCATCCTACAATGAGCAGTTCTTC,CASSRWTGTSGYSSYNEQFF
TRBV27,.,.,TRBJ2-7,TGTGCCAGCAGCCTACAGGGCGCAAGCTCCTACGAGCAGTACTTC,CASSLQGASSYEQYF